This record covers a single T cell receptor (beta chain). No antigen is known for it. Base quality data are lacking; no much larger clone is found one base away. This record belongs to a study of T-cell reconstitution after alpha-beta-depleted transplantation in children listed by TCRdb under 2016. With respect to the entire study: Using TCR repertoire profiling, the study quantitatively followed how T-cell immune reconstitution unfolded in children after TCRalphabeta/CD19-depleted allogeneic hematopoietic cell transplantation.

Libraries were made using PCR. TCRdb names Illumina HiSeq 2500 as the instrument used. TCR libraries were prepared with molecular barcoding, using unique molecular identifiers to normalize TCRbeta repertoire quantification. TCRdb's own reprocessing of the public reads used fastp at Q25 and MiXCR and kept productive beta chains. Rows with one shared CDR3 protein collapse into an entry with the most common genes and DNA. The sample has about half a million distinct CDR3 sequences on record, around 12% of them singletons. The ten largest clones represent 4.5% to 6% of the sample. This TCR came from a human donor who donated a stem cell graft to a child with combined immunodeficiency. Sequencing used PBMCs from the stem cell graft donor, obtained from the stem cell graft.

The CDR3 protein: CSVGAILSSYNEQFF. The nucleotide sequence is TGCAGCGTTGGGGCTATCCTAAGCTCCTACAATGAGCAGTTCTTC. Here the chain combines TRBV29-1 and TRBJ2-1; the D gene is unclear. The CDR3 spans 15 residues, from the cysteine through the phenylalanine. Only the CDR3 DNA is retained, 45 bases long and in frame from the first base. CDR1 and CDR2 (SQVTM, ANQGSEA) derive from the germline V gene. The germline ends are 13 bases apart after V is trimmed by 4 bases and J by 0 bases.